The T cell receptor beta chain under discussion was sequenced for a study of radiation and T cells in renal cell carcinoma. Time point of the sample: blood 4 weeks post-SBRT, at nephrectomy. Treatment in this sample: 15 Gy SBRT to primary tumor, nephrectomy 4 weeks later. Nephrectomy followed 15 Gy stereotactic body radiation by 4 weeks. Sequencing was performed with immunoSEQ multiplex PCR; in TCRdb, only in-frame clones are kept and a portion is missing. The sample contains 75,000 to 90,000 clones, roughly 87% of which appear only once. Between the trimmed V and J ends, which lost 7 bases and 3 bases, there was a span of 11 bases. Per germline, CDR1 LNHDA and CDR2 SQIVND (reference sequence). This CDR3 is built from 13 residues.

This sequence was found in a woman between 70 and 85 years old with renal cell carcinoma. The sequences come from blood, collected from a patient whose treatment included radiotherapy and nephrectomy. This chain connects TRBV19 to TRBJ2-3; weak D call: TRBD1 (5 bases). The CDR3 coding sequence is TGTGCCAGTAAGAGGCAGGGAACAGATACGCAGTATTTT. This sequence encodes CASKRQGTDTQYF.